These 14 T cell receptor beta chains originate from one sample sequenced in a study of blood T cell repertoires in COVID-19. Sequencing was performed with immunoSEQ multiplex PCR; in TCRdb, only in-frame clones are kept and a portion is missing. The sample holds about 47,000 clones; roughly 84% are singletons and the top ten take roughly 2.5%. Sequencing used peripheral blood. The receptors were sampled from a man between 50 and 59 years old with acute or convalescent COVID-19.

The chain couples TRBV21-1 to TRBJ1-5; the table's TRBD1 call for D was not verified on the DNA. TRBV21-1 is reported as a pseudogene. The CDR3 totals 17 residues. CDR3 residues: CASSKRGERHSNQPQHF. The CDR3, as DNA: TGTGCCAGCAGCAAAAGGGGTGAGAGACACTCCAATCAGCCCCAGCATTTT.

The gene calls are TRBV28 and TRBJ1-1; 9 nucleotides match TRBD1. The CDR3 is 16 residues long. V dropped 4 bases and J dropped 4; count of bases not matched to a gene: 10. In germline, CDR1 is MDHEN, CDR2 SYDVKM. The CDR3 reads CASSSQQGAEGTEAFF. The CDR3 DNA reads TGTGCCAGCAGTTCCCAACAGGGGGCTGAGGGCACTGAAGCTTTCTTT.

The chain joins TRBV28 to TRBJ2-3; 9 nucleotides line up with TRBD1. Germline V gene lookup returns CDR1 MDHEN and CDR2 SYDVKM. The CDR3 totals 16 residues. V was clipped by 5 bases and J by 5 bases; unmatched bases: 11. The CDR3 sequence is CASSKFHRGPLDTQYF. CDR3 coding DNA: TGTGCCAGCAGTAAATTCCACAGGGGGCCTTTAGATACGCAGTATTTT.

The gene calls are TRBV28 and TRBJ2-7, with 11 positions matching TRBD1. Looked up from germline, CDR1 is MDHEN and CDR2 is SYDVKM. The CDR3 contains 15 residues. Trimming removed 6 bases from V and 7 bases from J; junction bases left unmatched: 11. The CDR3 DNA reads TGTGCCAGCAGCACCCCCGGACAGGGGGCGGGGGAGCAGTACTTC. This translates into CASSTPGQGAGEQYF.

The chain recombines TRBV6-5 with TRBJ1-2; weak D call: TRBD1 (5 bases). V lost 8 bases to trimming and J lost 5 bases, with 12 bases between them. Germline lookup yields CDR1 MNHEY and CDR2 SVGAGI. This CDR3 is 12 amino acids long. The CDR3 coding sequence is TGTGCCAGCTATAGGGGTCAATATGGCTACACCTTC. Protein product: CASYRGQYGYTF.

The CDR3 DNA is TGTGCCAGCAGTTACGAGGCGGGAGGCCGGTACAATGAGCAGTTCTTC. Translation: CASSYEAGGRYNEQFF. The chain combines TRBV6-5 with TRBJ2-1, with 8 bases aligning to TRBD2. The CDR3 spans 16 residues. V shed 2 bases and J 4 bases; nucleotides not matched to a gene: 7. Germline V gene data show CDR1 as MNHEY and CDR2 as SVGAGI.

As concerns this clone: Germline is not matched at one junction end, which may reflect a read error. The genes are TRBV4-2 and TRBJ2-7; 7 bases are shared with TRBD1. Germline assignment: CDR1 LGHNA and CDR2 YNFKEQ. The CDR3 extends over 15 amino acids. CDR3 protein: CAGSQEQGNPYEQYF. The CDR3 DNA reads as TGTGCCGGCAGCCAAGAACAGGGGAATCCCTACGAGCAGTACTTC.

The table lists this clone with a few counts. The J gene is TRBJ1-6, the V gene TRBV5-1; TRBD1 matches at 9 bases. The CDR3 is made up of 15 amino acids. CDR1 and CDR2 (germline): SGHRS, YFSETQ. V lost 3 bases to trimming and J lost 9 bases; unmatched junction nucleotides: 7. DNA for the CDR3: TGCGCCAGCAGCTCTACCGGGACAGGGACTTCACCCCTCCACTTT. This sequence encodes CASSSTGTGTSPLHF.

This clone was seen a single time. The V gene is TRBV30, the J gene TRBJ1-4, with TRBD1 as a possible D gene (6 bases). The CDR3 length is 14 residues. With 0 bases removed from V and 8 bases from J, the gap between germline ends came to 13 bases. Germline V gene sequence: CDR1 GTSNPN, CDR2 SVGIG (reference sequence). The DNA of the CDR3 is TGTGCCTGGAGTGTAGAACAGGGAAGGGAAAAACTGTTTTTT. Translated: CAWSVEQGREKLFF.

Here the CDR3 reads CASSFLAGGTDTQYF. The CDR3 region has the DNA TGTGCCAGCAGCTTTTTGGCGGGGGGCACAGATACGCAGTATTTT. The chain combines TRBV5-6 with TRBJ2-3; 7 positions match TRBD2. CDR1 and CDR2 from the germline V gene are SGHDT and YYEEEE. The V segment lost 2 bases and the J segment 1 base; nucleotides outside the gene matches: 4. The CDR3 contains 15 residues.

This chain connects TRBV9 to TRBJ2-3; 9 bases agree with TRBD1. Per the germline V gene, CDR1 is SGDLS and CDR2 is YYNGEE. The CDR3 contains 14 residues. Germline trimming cut 3 bases from V and 1 base from J; bases unmatched to any gene: 0. The CDR3 DNA sequence: TGTGCCAGCAGCGGGACAGGGGGCACAGATACGCAGTATTTT. This gives the protein CASSGTGGTDTQYF.

This clone was found once. The chain joins TRBV7-9 to TRBJ2-7; the match to TRBD2 covers 10 bases. Germline CDR1 SEHNR, CDR2 FQNEAQ (reference sequence). This CDR3 comprises 18 residues. J lost 0 bases, V lost 1 base, and 9 bases had no gene match. The CDR3: CASSLVGSGRFGSYEQYF. CDR3 DNA: TGTGCCAGCAGCTTAGTAGGTAGCGGGAGGTTCGGCTCCTACGAGCAGTACTTC. Full variable domain (remainder filled in from reference TRBV7-9 and TRBJ2-7): DTGVSQNPRHKITKRGQNVTFRCDPISEHNRLYWYRQTLGQGPEFLTYFQNEAQLEKSRLLSDRFSAERPKGSFSTLEIQRTEQGDSAMYLCASSLVGSGRFGSYEQYFGPGTRLTVT.

The genes are TRBV2 and TRBJ2-7, with D possibly TRBD1 on 5 matching bases. Germline loops: CDR1 SNHLY, CDR2 FYNNEI. V lost 4 bases and J lost 2, with 15 bases in between. There are 15 residues in the CDR3. The CDR3 DNA sequence: TGTGCCAGCAGTGGCTTGTGGGGCAGGACCTACGAGCAGTACTTC. This codes for CASSGLWGRTYEQYF.

This clone has only one observation. The rearrangement uses TRBV2 and TRBJ1-1; the match to TRBD1 covers 10 bases. The CDR3 is made up of 16 amino acids. J gave up 1 base and V 8 bases, and 10 bases lay outside the gene matches. Germline assignment: CDR1 SNHLY and CDR2 FYNNEI. In DNA form, the CDR3 reads TGTGCCAGCGGCGGGGACAGGGGTGGAACGAACACTGAAGCTTTCTTT. It yields the protein CASGGDRGGTNTEAFF.